This TCR beta chain was sequenced in a study of post-analysis software for immune sequencing data. This clonotype was found many times. Its specificity is unknown. The junction departs from germline at one end; a sequencing error may be responsible. Germline assignment: CDR1 SGHRS and CDR2 YFSETQ. This CDR3 spans 14 amino acids. Unique molecular identifiers tagged the TCR beta cDNA libraries. MiXCR, run by TCRdb on the PCR reads, gives a single entry per CDR3 protein. The sample shows 740,000 or so distinct CDR3 sequences, approximately 53% of them seen only once. Study outcomes and limitations: Included in a set of about five TRBV segments more frequent in patients than controls were TRBV5-6, TRBV5-1 and TRBV20-1.

The sequence was collected from a girl under 18 with multiple sclerosis. Sequencing was done on a sample of blood. This sequence joins TRBV5-1 and TRBJ2-5; TRBD2 matches 9 bases. CDR3: CASSLGLAQETQYF. CDR3 bases: TGTGCCAGCAGCTTGGGACTAGCACAAGAGACCCAGTACTTC.